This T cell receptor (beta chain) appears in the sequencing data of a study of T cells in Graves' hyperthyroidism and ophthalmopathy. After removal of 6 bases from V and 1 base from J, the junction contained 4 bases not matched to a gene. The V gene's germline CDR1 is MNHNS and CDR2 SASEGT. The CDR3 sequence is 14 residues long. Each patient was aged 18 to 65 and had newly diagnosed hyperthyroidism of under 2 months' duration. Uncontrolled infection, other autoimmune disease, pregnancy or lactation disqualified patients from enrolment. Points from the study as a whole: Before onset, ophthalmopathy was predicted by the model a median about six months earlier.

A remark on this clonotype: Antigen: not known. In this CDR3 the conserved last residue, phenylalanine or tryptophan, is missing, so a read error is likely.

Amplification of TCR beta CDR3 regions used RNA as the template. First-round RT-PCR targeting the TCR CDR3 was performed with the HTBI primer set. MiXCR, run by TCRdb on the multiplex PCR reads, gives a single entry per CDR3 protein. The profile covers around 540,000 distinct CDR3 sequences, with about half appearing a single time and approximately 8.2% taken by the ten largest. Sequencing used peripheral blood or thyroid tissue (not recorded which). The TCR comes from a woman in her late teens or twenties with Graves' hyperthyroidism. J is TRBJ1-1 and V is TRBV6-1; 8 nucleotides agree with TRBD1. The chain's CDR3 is CASSFGTGNTEAFL. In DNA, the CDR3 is TGTGCCAGCAGCTTCGGGACAGGGAACACTGAAGCTTTCCTT.